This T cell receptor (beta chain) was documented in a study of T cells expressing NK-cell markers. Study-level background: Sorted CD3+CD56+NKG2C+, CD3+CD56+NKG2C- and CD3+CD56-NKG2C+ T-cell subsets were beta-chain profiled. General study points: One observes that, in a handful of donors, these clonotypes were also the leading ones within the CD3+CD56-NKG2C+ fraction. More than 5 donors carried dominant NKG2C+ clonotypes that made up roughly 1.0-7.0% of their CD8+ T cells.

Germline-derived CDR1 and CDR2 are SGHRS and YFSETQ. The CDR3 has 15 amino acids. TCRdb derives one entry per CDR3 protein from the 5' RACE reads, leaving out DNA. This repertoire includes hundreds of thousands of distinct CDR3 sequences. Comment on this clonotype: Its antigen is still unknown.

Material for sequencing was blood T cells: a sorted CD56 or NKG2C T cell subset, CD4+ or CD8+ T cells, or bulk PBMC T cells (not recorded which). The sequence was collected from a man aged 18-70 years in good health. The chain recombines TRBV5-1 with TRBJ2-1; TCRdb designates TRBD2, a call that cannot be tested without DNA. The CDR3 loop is CASSRPSAGDNEQFF. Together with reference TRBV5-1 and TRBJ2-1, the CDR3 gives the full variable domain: KAGVTQTPRYLIKTRGQQVTLSCSPISGHRSVSWYQQTPGQGLQFLFEYFSETQRNKGNFPGRFSGRQFSNSRSEMNVSTLELGDSALYLCASSRPSAGDNEQFFGPGTRLTVL.